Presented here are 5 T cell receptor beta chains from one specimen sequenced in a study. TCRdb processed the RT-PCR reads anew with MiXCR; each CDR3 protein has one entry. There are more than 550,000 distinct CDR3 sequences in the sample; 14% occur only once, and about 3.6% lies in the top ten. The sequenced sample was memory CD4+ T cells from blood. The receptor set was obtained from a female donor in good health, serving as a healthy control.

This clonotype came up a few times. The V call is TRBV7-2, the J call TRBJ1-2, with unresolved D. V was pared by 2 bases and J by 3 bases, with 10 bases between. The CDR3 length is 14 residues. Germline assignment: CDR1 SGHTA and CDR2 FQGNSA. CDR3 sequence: CASSLWQEYYGYTF. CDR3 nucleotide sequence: TGTGCCAGCAGCTTATGGCAGGAATACTATGGCTACACCTTC. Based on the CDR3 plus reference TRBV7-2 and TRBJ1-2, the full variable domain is GAGVSQSPSNKVTEKGKDVELRCDPISGHTALYWYRQSLGQGLEFLIYFQGNSAPDKSGLPSDRFSAERTGGSVSTLTIQRTQQEDSAVYLCASSLWQEYYGYTFGSGTRLTVV.

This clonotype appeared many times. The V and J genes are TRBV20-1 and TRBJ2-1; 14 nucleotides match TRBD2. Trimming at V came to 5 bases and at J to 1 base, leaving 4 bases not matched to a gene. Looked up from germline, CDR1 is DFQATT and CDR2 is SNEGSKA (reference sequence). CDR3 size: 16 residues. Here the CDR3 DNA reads TGCAGTGCTCAGGGGACTAGCGGGGGTTCCTACAATGAGCAGTTCTTC. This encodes CSAQGTSGGSYNEQFF.

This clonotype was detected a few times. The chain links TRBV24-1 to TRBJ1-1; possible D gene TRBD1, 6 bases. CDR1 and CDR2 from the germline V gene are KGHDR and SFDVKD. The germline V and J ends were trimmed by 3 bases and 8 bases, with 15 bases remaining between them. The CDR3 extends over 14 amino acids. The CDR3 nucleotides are TGTGCCACCAGTGATCCGACTGAGGGGGGGGAAGCTTTCTTT. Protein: CATSDPTEGGEAFF.

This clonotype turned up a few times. CDR3 sequence: CASRGQGVRRYGYTF. The CDR3 DNA is TGTGCCAGCAGGGGACAGGGGGTAAGACGCTATGGCTACACCTTC. The chain carries TRBV12-3 or TRBV12-4 and TRBJ1-2, with TRBD1 identical over 11 bases. The ends lost 6 bases at V and 4 bases at J; junction bases unmatched: 7. This CDR3 comprises 15 residues.

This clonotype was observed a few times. The CDR3 here is CASSYSGESYEQYF. As DNA, the CDR3 is TGTGCCAGCAGCTATAGCGGGGAGTCCTACGAGCAGTACTTC. V gene TRBV28 combines with J gene TRBJ2-7, with 8 nucleotides matching TRBD2. Germline V lookup: CDR1 MDHEN, CDR2 SYDVKM. V gave up 6 bases and J gave up 1 base; unmatched junction bases: 5. The CDR3 extends over 14 amino acids.